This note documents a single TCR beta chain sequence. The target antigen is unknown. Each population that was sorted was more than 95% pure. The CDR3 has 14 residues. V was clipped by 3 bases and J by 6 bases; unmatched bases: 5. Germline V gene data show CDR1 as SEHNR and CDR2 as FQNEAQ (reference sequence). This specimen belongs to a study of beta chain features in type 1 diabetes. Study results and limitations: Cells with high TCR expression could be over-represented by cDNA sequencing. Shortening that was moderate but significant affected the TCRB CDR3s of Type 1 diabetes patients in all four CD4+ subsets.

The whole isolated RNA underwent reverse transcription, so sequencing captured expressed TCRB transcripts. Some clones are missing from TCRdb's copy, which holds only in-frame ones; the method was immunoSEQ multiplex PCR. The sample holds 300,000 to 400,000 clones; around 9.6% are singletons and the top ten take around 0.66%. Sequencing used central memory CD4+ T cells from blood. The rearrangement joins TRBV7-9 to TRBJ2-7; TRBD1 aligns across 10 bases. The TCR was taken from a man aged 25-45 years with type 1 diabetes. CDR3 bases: TGTGCCAGCAGCTTTGGGACAGGGGCAACCGAGCAGTACTTC. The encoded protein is CASSFGTGATEQYF.